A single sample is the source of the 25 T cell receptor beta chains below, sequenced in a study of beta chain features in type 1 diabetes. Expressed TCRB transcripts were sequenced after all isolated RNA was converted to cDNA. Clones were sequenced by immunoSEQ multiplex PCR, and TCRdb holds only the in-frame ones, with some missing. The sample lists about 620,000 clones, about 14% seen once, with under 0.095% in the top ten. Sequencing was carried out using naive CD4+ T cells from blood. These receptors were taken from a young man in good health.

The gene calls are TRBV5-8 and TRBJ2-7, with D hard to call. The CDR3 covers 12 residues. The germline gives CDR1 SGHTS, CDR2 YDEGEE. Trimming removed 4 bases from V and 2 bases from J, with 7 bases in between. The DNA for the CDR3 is TGTGCCAGCAGCCATAGAACCTACGAGCAGTACTTC. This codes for CASSHRTYEQYF.

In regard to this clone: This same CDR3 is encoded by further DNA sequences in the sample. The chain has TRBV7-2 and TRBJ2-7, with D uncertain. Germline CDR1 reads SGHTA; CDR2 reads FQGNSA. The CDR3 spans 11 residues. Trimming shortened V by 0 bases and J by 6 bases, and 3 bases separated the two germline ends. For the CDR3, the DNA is TGTGCCAGCAGCTTAGCCGGCGAGCAGTACTTC. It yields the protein CASSLAGEQYF.

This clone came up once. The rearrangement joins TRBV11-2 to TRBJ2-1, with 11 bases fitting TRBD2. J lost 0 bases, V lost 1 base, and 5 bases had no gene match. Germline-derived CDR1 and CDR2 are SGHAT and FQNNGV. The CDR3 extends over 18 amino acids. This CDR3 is CASSLGLAGRSSYNEQFF. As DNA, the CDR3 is TGTGCCAGCAGCTTAGGACTAGCGGGGAGGAGCTCCTACAATGAGCAGTTCTTC.

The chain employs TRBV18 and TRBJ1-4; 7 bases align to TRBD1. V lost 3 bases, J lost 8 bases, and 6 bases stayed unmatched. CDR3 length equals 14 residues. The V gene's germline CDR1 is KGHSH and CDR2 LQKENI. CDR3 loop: CASSPDRRSEKLFF. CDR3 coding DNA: TGTGCCAGCTCACCGGACAGGAGGTCGGAAAAACTGTTTTTT.

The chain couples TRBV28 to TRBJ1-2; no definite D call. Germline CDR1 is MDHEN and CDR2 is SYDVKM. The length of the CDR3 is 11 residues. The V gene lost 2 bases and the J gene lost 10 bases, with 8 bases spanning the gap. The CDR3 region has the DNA TGTGCCAGCAGTTTACGGGGAATCTACACCTTC. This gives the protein CASSLRGIYTF.

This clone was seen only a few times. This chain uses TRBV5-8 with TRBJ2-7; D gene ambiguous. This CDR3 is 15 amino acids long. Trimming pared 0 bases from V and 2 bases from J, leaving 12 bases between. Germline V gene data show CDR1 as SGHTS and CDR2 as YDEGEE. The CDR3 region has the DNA TGTGCCAGCAGCTTGGTTACTGTCACTCCCTACGAGCAGTACTTC. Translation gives CASSLVTVTPYEQYF. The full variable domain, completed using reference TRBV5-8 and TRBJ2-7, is EAGVTQSPTHLIKTRGQQATLRCSPISGHTSVYWYQQALGLGLQFLLWYDEGEERNRGNFPPRFSGRQFPNYSSELNVNALELEDSALYLCASSLVTVTPYEQYFGPGTRLTVT.

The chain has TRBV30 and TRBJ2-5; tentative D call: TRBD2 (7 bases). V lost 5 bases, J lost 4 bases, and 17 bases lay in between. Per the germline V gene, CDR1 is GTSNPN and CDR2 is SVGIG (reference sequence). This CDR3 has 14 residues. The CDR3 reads CAWGGGGPPETQYF. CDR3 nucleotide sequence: TGTGCCTGGGGAGGCGGGGGCCCCCCAGAGACCCAGTACTTC.

This CDR3 reads CASSYGGGEQYF. DNA for the CDR3: TGTGCCAGCAGTTACGGGGGCGGAGAGCAGTACTTC. V gene TRBV6-5 combines with J gene TRBJ2-7; maybe TRBD1 (6 bases). The germline V and J ends were trimmed by 2 bases and 7 bases, with 9 bases remaining between them. The CDR3 runs 12 residues. Germline V gene data show CDR1 as MNHEY and CDR2 as SVGAGI.

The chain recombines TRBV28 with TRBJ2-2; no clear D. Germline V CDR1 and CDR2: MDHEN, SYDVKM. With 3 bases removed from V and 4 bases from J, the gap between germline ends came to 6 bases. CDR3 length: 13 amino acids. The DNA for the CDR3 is TGTGCCAGCAGTTTCTGGAGCACCGGGGAGCTGTTTTTT. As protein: CASSFWSTGELFF.

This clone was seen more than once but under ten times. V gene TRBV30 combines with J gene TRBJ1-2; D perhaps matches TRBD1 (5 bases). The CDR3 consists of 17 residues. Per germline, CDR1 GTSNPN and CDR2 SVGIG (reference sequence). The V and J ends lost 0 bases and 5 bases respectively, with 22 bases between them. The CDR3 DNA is TGTGCCTGGAGTGTAGGGACCCGGACACCCTGGGATTATGGCTACACCTTC. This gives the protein CAWSVGTRTPWDYGYTF.

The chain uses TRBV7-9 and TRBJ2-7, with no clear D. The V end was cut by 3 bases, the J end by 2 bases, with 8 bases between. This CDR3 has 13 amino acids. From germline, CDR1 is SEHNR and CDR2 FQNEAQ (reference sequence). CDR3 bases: TGTGCCAGCAGCTTTGGTAACGCCTACGAGCAGTACTTC. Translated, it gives CASSFGNAYEQYF. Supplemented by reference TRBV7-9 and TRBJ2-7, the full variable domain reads DTGVSQNPRHKITKRGQNVTFRCDPISEHNRLYWYRQTLGQGPEFLTYFQNEAQLEKSRLLSDRFSAERPKGSFSTLEIQRTEQGDSAMYLCASSFGNAYEQYFGPGTRLTVT.

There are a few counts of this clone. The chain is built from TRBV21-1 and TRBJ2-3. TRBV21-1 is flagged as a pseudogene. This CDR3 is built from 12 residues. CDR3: CASSKVEDTQYF. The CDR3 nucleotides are TGTGCCAGCAGCAAAGTTGAAGATACGCAGTATTTT.

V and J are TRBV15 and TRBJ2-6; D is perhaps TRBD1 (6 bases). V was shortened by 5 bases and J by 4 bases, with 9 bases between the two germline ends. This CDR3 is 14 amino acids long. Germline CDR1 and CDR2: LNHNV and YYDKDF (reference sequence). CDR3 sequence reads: CATSDRSGANVLTF. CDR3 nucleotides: TGTGCCACCAGCGACAGGTCCGGGGCCAACGTCCTGACTTTC.

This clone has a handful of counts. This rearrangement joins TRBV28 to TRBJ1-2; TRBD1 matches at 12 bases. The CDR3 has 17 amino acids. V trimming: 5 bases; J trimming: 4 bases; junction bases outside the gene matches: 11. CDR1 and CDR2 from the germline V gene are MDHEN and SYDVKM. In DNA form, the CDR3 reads TGTGCCAGCAGTCCCCACGCCGGGACAGGGGGCAGCTATGGCTACACCTTC. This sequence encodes CASSPHAGTGGSYGYTF.

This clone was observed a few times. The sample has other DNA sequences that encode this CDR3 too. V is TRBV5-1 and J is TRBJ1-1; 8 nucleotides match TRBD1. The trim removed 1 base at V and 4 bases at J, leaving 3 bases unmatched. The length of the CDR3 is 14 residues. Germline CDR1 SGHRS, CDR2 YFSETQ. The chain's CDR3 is CASSLRTGGTEAFF. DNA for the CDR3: TGCGCCAGCAGCTTGCGAACAGGGGGCACTGAAGCTTTCTTT. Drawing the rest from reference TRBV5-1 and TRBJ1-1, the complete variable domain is KAGVTQTPRYLIKTRGQQVTLSCSPISGHRSVSWYQQTPGQGLQFLFEYFSETQRNKGNFPGRFSGRQFSNSRSEMNVSTLELGDSALYLCASSLRTGGTEAFFGQGTRLTVV.

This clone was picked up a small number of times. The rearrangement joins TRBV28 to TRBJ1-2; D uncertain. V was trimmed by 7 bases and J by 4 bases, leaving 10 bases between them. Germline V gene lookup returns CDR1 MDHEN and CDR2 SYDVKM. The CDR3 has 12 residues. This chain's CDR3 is CASKKEIYGYTF. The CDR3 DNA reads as TGTGCCAGCAAGAAGGAAATCTATGGCTACACCTTC.

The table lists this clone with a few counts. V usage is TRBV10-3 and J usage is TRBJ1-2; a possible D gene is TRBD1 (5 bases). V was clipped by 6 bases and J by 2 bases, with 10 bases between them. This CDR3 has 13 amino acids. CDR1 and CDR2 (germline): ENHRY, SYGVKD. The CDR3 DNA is TGTGCCATCAGGCCTGAGGGGAACTATGGCTACACCTTC. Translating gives CAIRPEGNYGYTF.

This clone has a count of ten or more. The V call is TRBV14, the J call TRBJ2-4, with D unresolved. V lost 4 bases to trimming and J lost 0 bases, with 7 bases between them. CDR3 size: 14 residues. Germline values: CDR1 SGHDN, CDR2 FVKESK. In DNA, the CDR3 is TGTGCCAGCAGCCTCGTGGGAGCCAAAAACATTCAGTACTTC. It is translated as CASSLVGAKNIQYF. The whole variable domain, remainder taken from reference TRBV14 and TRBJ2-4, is EAGVTQFPSHSVIEKGQTVTLRCDPISGHDNLYWYRRVMGKEIKFLLHFVKESKQDESGMPNNRFLAERTGGTYSTLKVQPAELEDSGVYFCASSLVGAKNIQYFGAGTRLSVL.

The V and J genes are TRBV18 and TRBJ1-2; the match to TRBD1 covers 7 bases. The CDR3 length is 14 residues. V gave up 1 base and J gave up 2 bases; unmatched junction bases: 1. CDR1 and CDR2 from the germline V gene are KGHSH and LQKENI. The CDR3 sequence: CASSPQGANYGYTF. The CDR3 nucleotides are TGTGCCAGCTCACCACAGGGGGCAAACTATGGCTACACCTTC.

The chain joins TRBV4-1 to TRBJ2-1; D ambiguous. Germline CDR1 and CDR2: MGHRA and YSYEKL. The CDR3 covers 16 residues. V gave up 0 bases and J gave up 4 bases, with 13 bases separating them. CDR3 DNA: TGCGCCAGCAGCCAAGATTGGGGTAGATCTTACAATGAGCAGTTCTTC. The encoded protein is CASSQDWGRSYNEQFF.

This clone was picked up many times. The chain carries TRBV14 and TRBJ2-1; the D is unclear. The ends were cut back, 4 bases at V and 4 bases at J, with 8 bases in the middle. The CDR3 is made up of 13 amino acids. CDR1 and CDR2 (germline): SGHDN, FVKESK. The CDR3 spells CASSLKRYNEQFF. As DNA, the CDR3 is TGTGCCAGCAGCCTAAAGCGATACAATGAGCAGTTCTTC. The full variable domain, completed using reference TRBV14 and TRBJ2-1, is EAGVTQFPSHSVIEKGQTVTLRCDPISGHDNLYWYRRVMGKEIKFLLHFVKESKQDESGMPNNRFLAERTGGTYSTLKVQPAELEDSGVYFCASSLKRYNEQFFGPGTRLTVL.

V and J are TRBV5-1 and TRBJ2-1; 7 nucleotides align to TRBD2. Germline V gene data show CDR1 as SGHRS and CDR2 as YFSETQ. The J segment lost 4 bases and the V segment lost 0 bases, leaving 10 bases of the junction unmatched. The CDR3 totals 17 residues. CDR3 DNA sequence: TGCGCCAGCAGCTTGGAGGTCAGAACTAGCGCTTACAATGAGCAGTTCTTC. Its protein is CASSLEVRTSAYNEQFF.

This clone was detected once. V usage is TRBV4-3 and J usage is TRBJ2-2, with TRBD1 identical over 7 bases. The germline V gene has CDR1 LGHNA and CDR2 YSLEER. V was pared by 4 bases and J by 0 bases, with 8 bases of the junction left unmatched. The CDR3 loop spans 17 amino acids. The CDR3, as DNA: TGCGCCAGCAGCCCGACACAGGGGCGTGCGAACACCGGGGAGCTGTTTTTT. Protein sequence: CASSPTQGRANTGELFF.

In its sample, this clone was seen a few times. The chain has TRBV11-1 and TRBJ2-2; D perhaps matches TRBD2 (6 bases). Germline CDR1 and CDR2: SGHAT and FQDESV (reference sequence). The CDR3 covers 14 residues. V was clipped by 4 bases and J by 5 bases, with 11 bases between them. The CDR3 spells CASSSNGGTGELFF. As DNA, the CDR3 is TGTGCCAGCAGCTCCAACGGGGGAACCGGGGAGCTGTTTTTT.

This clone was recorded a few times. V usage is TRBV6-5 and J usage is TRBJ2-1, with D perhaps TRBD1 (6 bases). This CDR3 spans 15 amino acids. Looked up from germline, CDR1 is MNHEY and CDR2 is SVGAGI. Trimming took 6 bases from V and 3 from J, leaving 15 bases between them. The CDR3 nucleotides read TGTGCCAGCAGGGCCGGACAGTTAGGCTACAATGAGCAGTTCTTC. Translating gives CASRAGQLGYNEQFF.